What follows is one T cell receptor beta chain and its context. What it binds is not known. These data belong to a study of OX40 agonist ivuxolimab in advanced cancers. Turning to the study itself: The patients received agonistic anti-OX40 (CD134) antibody ivuxolimab. Study conclusions and caveats: Partial responders receiving 0.1-3.0 mg/kg showed among the lowest clonal expansion.

The CDR3 loop spans 14 amino acids. With 5 bases removed from V and 0 bases from J, the gap between germline ends came to 8 bases. Germline V gene data show CDR1 as MNHEY and CDR2 as SVGAGI. The data were produced by immunoSEQ multiplex PCR, yet TCRdb's version contains in-frame clones alone and is incomplete. The sample carries over 95,000 clones, roughly nine tenths recorded once. The material was CD4+ or CD8+ T cells sorted from blood, obtained in a trial of the OX40 agonist ivuxolimab. The chain employs TRBV6-5 and TRBJ1-5; D is unresolved. This TCR derives from an adult with an advanced solid tumor such as melanoma, head and neck, liver or kidney cancer. The CDR3 is CASSKGYSNQPQHF. The CDR3 nucleotides read TGTGCCAGCAGTAAGGGCTATAGCAATCAGCCCCAGCATTTT.